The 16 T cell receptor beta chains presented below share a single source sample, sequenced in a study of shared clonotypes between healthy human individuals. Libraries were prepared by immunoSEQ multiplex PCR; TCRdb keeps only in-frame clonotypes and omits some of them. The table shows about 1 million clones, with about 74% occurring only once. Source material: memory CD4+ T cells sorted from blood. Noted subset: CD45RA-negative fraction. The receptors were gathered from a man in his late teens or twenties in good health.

CDR3 sequence: CASSPGLAGLRGGETQYF. The CDR3 DNA sequence: TGCGCCAGCAGCCCGGGACTAGCGGGACTCAGGGGGGGAGAGACCCAGTACTTC. The chain uses TRBV5-1 and TRBJ2-5; 13 bases align to TRBD2. CDR3 size: 18 residues. J gave up 4 bases and V 4 bases, and 13 bases lay outside the gene matches. Germline values: CDR1 SGHRS, CDR2 YFSETQ.

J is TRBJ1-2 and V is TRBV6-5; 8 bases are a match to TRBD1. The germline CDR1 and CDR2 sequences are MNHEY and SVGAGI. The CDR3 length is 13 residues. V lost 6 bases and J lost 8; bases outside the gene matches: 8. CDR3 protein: CASSRGQALGYTF. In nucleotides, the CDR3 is TGTGCCAGCAGCCGGGGACAGGCTTTAGGCTACACCTTC.

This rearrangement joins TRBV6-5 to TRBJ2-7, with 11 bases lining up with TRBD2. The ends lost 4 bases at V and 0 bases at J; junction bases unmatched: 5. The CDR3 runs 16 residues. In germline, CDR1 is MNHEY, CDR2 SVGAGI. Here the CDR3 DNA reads TGTGCCAGCAGTTCGCCCGGGACTAGCGGCTCCTACGAGCAGTACTTC. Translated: CASSSPGTSGSYEQYF.

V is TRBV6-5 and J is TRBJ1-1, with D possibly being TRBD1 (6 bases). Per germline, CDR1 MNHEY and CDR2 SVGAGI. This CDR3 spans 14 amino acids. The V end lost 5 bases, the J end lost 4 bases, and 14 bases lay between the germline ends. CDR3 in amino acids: CASSRGQGTTEAFF. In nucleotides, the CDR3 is TGTGCCAGCAGTAGGGGCCAGGGGACCACTGAAGCTTTCTTT.

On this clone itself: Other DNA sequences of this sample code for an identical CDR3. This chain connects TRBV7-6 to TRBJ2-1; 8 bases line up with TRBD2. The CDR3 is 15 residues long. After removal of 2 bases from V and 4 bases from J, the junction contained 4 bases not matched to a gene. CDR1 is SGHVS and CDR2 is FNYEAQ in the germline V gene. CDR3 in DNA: TGTGCCAGCAGCTTAAGCGGGGGCCCTTACAATGAGCAGTTCTTC. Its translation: CASSLSGGPYNEQFF.

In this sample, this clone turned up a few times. Written as DNA, the CDR3 is TGTGCCAGTAGCCGCGGACTAGATAAAAACATTCAGTACTTC. This codes for CASSRGLDKNIQYF. V gene TRBV19 combines with J gene TRBJ2-4, with TRBD2 matching over 7 bases. Germline CDR1 reads LNHDA; CDR2 reads SQIVND (reference sequence). Trimming cost V 6 bases and J 4 bases; bases outside gene matches: 6. The CDR3 spans 14 residues.

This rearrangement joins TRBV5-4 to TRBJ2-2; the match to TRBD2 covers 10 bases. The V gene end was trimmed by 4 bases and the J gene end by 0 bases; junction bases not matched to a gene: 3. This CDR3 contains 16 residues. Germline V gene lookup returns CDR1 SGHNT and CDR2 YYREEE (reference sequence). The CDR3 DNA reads TGTGCCAGCAGCACGGGACTAGCGACGAACACCGGGGAGCTGTTTTTT. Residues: CASSTGLATNTGELFF. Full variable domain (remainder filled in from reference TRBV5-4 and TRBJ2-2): ETGVTQSPTHLIKTRGQQVTLRCSSQSGHNTVSWYQQALGQGPQFIFQYYREEENGRGNFPPRFSGLQFPNYSSELNVNALELDDSALYLCASSTGLATNTGELFFGEGSRLTVL.

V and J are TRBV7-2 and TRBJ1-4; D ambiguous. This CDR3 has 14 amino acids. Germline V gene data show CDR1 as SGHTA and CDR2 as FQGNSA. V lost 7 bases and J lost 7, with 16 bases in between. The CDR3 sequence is CASKSSRALEKLFF. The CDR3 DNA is TGTGCCAGCAAATCGAGCAGAGCCCTTGAAAAACTGTTTTTT.

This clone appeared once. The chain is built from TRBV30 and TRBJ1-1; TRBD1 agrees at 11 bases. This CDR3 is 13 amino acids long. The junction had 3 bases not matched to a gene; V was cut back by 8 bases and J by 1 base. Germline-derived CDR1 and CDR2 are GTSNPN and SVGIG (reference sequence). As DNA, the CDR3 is TGTGCCGGGACAGGGGGACCGAACACTGAAGCTTTCTTT. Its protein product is CAGTGGPNTEAFF.

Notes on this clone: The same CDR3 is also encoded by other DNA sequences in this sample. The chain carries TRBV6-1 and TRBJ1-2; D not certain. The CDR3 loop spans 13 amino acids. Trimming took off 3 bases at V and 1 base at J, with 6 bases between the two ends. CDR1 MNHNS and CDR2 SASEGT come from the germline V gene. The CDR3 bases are TGTGCCAGCAGTGATGCGCGTAACTATGGCTACACCTTC. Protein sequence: CASSDARNYGYTF.

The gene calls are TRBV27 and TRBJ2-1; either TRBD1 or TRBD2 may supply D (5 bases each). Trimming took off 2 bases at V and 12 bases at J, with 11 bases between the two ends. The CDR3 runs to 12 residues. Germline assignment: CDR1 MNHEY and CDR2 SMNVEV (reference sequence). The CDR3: CASSLEGTRQFF. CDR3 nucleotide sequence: TGTGCCAGCAGTTTAGAAGGGACCCGGCAGTTCTTC.

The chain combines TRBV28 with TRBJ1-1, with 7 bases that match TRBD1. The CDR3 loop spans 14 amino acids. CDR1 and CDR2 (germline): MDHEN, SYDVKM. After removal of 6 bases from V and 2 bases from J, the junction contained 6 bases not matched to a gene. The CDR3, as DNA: TGTGCCAGCAGCTTCTACAGGGGAAACACTGAAGCTTTCTTT. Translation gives CASSFYRGNTEAFF.

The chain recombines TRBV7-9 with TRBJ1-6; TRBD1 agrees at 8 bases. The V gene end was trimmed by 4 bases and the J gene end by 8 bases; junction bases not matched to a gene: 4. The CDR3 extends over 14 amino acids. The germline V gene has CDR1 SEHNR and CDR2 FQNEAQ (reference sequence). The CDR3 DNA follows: TGTGCCAGCAGCTCTGGACAGGGTTATTCACCCCTCCACTTT. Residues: CASSSGQGYSPLHF.

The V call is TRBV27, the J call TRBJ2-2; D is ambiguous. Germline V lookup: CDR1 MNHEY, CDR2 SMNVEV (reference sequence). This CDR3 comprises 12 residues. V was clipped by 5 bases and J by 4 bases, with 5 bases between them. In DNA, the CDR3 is TGTGCCAGCAGTCCACTCACCGGGGAGCTGTTTTTT. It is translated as CASSPLTGELFF.

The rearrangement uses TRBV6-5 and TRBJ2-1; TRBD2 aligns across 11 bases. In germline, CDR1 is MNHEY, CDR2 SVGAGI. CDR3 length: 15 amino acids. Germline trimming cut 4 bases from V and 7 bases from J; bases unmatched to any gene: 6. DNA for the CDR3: TGTGCCAGCAGTTCCCCGGGACTAGCGGTAAATGAGCAGTTCTTC. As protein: CASSSPGLAVNEQFF.

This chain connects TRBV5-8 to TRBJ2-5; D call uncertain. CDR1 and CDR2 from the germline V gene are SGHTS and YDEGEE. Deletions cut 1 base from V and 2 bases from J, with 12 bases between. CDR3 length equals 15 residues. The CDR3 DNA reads TGTGCCAGCAGCTTGCAGTTCGTAGGTCAAGAGACCCAGTACTTC. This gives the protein CASSLQFVGQETQYF.